Presented here are 23 T cell receptor beta chains from one specimen sequenced in a study of blood T cell repertoires in COVID-19. TCRdb keeps only in-frame clones here, not all; method: immunoSEQ multiplex PCR. The sample lists 45,000 to 50,000 clones, approximately 87% occurring once. The sample was peripheral blood. Source of these receptors: a human donor in a cohort sampled during active COVID-19.

The chain uses TRBV15 and TRBJ2-5; a possible D gene is TRBD2 (5 bases). The CDR3 has 11 amino acids. CDR1 is LNHNV, CDR2 YYDKDF, per germline (reference sequence). The germline V and J ends were trimmed by 5 bases and 11 bases, with 12 bases remaining between them. CDR3 loop: CATSEAEEQYF. The CDR3 nucleotides are TGTGCCACCAGCGAAGCGGAGGAGCAGTACTTC.

This chain connects TRBV30 to TRBJ2-7, with a tentative D call TRBD1 (5 bases). Trimming took off 1 base at V and 5 bases at J, with 15 bases between the two ends. CDR3 size: 14 residues. Germline CDR1 reads GTSNPN; CDR2 reads SVGIG (reference sequence). In DNA form, the CDR3 reads TGTGCCTGGAGTGGAAGGGGTTGGGAAAACGAGCAGTACTTC. This codes for CAWSGRGWENEQYF.

The V call is TRBV19, the J call TRBJ1-2; unclear D gene. The germline CDR1 and CDR2 sequences are LNHDA and SQIVND (reference sequence). V was cut by 9 bases and J by 7 bases, with 18 bases left in between. CDR3 size: 13 residues. This chain's CDR3 is CASSGPTVGGYTF. The DNA for the CDR3 is TGTGCCAGCAGCGGGCCCACGGTAGGTGGCTACACCTTC.

V gene TRBV19 combines with J gene TRBJ2-7, with TRBD2 matching over 10 bases. The CDR3 consists of 15 residues. Losses at the gene ends were 7 bases for V and 0 bases for J; bases not matched to a gene: 6. Germline V gene lookup returns CDR1 LNHDA and CDR2 SQIVND (reference sequence). The CDR3 here is CASKRLAGDSYEQYF. The CDR3 DNA follows: TGTGCCAGTAAACGGCTAGCGGGGGACTCCTACGAGCAGTACTTC.

This clone was observed a single time. This chain joins TRBV6-6 and TRBJ2-3, with 13 positions matching TRBD2. Trimming took 7 bases from V and 5 from J; bases not matched to a gene: 6. Per the germline V gene, CDR1 is MNHNY and CDR2 is SVGAGI (reference sequence). The CDR3 covers 15 residues. The CDR3, as DNA: TGTGCCAGCAAAACTAGCGGGGGGGCGGGAGATACGCAGTATTTT. Translating gives CASKTSGGAGDTQYF.

The chain recombines TRBV5-4 with TRBJ1-5, with D unresolved. Germline V gene lookup returns CDR1 SGHNT and CDR2 YYREEE (reference sequence). With 1 base removed from V and 5 bases from J, the gap between germline ends came to 13 bases. The CDR3 sequence is 15 residues long. CDR3 region: CASSLMPGRDQPQHF. The CDR3 DNA reads as TGTGCCAGCAGCTTGATGCCGGGAAGAGATCAGCCCCAGCATTTT.

This clone was observed a few times. The chain carries TRBV25-1 and TRBJ1-1; the D gene is possibly TRBD1 (5 bases). Germline V gene sequence: CDR1 MGHDK, CDR2 SYGVNS. CDR3 length equals 15 residues. Trimming cost V 0 bases and J 0 bases, with 8 bases left between them. The CDR3 is CASSEYAGLNTEAFF. The CDR3 coding sequence is TGTGCCAGCAGTGAATATGCAGGGCTGAACACTGAAGCTTTCTTT.

About this clone: Other nucleotide sequences in the sample specify the same CDR3. The chain uses TRBV5-1 and TRBJ1-1; D may be TRBD1 (6 bases). This CDR3 has 14 amino acids. The germline V gene has CDR1 SGHRS and CDR2 YFSETQ. The germline V and J ends were trimmed by 0 bases and 3 bases, with 9 bases remaining between them. The CDR3 protein is CASSLAGGYTEAFF. The CDR3 DNA reads as TGCGCCAGCAGCTTGGCGGGGGGCTACACTGAAGCTTTCTTT.

This clone was counted between two and nine times. V usage is TRBV7-6 and J usage is TRBJ2-2; D perhaps matches TRBD2 (6 bases). The V gene lost 6 bases and the J gene lost 5 bases, with 13 bases spanning the gap. The CDR3 spans 14 residues. From germline, CDR1 is SGHVS and CDR2 FNYEAQ. The CDR3 coding sequence is TGTGCCAGCAGTTCCGGGAGAGGAACCGGGGAGCTGTTTTTT. Its translation: CASSSGRGTGELFF.

The CDR3 DNA reads as TGTGCCAGCAGCTTAGGACAGGGAGGAGAAAAACTGTTTTTT. It translates to CASSLGQGGEKLFF. This rearrangement joins TRBV7-9 to TRBJ1-4; 7 bases are a match to TRBD1. The J segment lost 8 bases and the V segment lost 1 base, leaving 4 bases of the junction unmatched. CDR3 length: 14 residues. The germline V gene has CDR1 SEHNR and CDR2 FQNEAQ (reference sequence).

This clone was recorded only once. In nucleotides, the CDR3 is TGTGCCAGCAGTCTTCCTGCCGGAGAGACCCAGTACTTC. The encoded protein is CASSLPAGETQYF. The chain couples TRBV25-1 to TRBJ2-5; D is unresolved. Trimming took off 5 bases at V and 4 bases at J, with 11 bases between the two ends. The CDR3 sequence is 13 residues long. Per germline, CDR1 MGHDK and CDR2 SYGVNS.

The CDR3 bases are TGTGCCAGCAGCGTAGGCACAGGGCGTGCAGGTGGGGCCAACGTCCTGACTTTC. Translation: CASSVGTGRAGGANVLTF. This sequence joins TRBV9 and TRBJ2-6, with a weak D call TRBD1 (6 bases). Between the trimmed V and J ends, which lost 0 bases and 3 bases, there was a span of 16 bases. The CDR3 contains 18 residues. Germline V CDR1 and CDR2: SGDLS, YYNGEE. The variable domain in full, completed from reference TRBV9 and TRBJ2-6, reads DSGVTQTPKHLITATGQRVTLRCSPRSGDLSVYWYQQSLDQGLQFLIQYYNGEERAKGNILERFSAQQFPDLHSELNLSSLELGDSALYFCASSVGTGRAGGANVLTFGAGSRLTVL.

The rearrangement uses TRBV30 and TRBJ1-1; D gene unclear. Trimming left V 4 bases short and J 4 bases short, with 7 bases between. Germline loops: CDR1 GTSNPN, CDR2 SVGIG (reference sequence). The CDR3 sequence is 11 residues long. The CDR3: CAWMEATEAFF. As DNA, the CDR3 is TGTGCCTGGATGGAGGCCACTGAAGCTTTCTTT. The variable domain in full, completed from reference TRBV30 and TRBJ1-1, reads SQTIHQWPATLVQPVGSPLSLECTVEGTSNPNLYWYRQAAGRGLQLLFYSVGIGQISSEVPQNLSASRPQDRQFILSSKKLLLSDSGFYLCAWMEATEAFFGQGTRLTVV.

The chain links TRBV11-3 to TRBJ2-5; D gene ambiguous. This CDR3 spans 16 amino acids. CDR1 SGHNT and CDR2 YENEEA come from the germline V gene. V was clipped by 1 base and J by 4 bases, with 16 bases between them. The CDR3 DNA sequence: TGTGCCAGCAGCTTAGGCGGAGTCTCCGCTTCAGAGACCCAGTACTTC. Translated: CASSLGGVSASETQYF.

The CDR3 loop is CATSDHDRESTDTQYF. The CDR3 nucleotides are TGTGCCACCAGTGACCATGACAGGGAAAGCACAGATACGCAGTATTTT. The chain is built from TRBV24-1 and TRBJ2-3; 7 positions agree with TRBD1. The CDR3 length is 16 residues. Germline trimming cut 4 bases from V and 0 bases from J; bases unmatched to any gene: 6. Looked up from germline, CDR1 is KGHDR and CDR2 is SFDVKD.

This sequence joins TRBV15 and TRBJ1-2, with a possible D match to TRBD1 (6 bases). This CDR3 is built from 15 residues. Per the germline V gene, CDR1 is LNHNV and CDR2 is YYDKDF (reference sequence). V was pared by 1 base and J by 2 bases, with 11 bases between. In DNA, the CDR3 is TGTGCCACCAGCAGAGGGGGACAACCAAACTATGGCTACACCTTC. This gives the protein CATSRGGQPNYGYTF.

The chain employs TRBV7-3 and TRBJ1-1, with a tentative D call TRBD1 (6 bases). Trimming pared 5 bases from V and 1 base from J, leaving 8 bases between. This CDR3 region has 13 residues. CDR1 SGHTA and CDR2 FQGTGA come from the germline V gene. CDR3 sequence: CASSQQGNTEAFF. CDR3 DNA: TGTGCCAGCAGCCAACAGGGGAACACTGAAGCTTTCTTT.

This rearrangement joins TRBV30 to TRBJ1-1; 7 bases align to TRBD1. CDR1 is GTSNPN, CDR2 SVGIG, per germline (reference sequence). CDR3 length equals 14 residues. The J segment lost 5 bases and the V segment lost 4 bases, leaving 10 bases of the junction unmatched. The CDR3 region has the DNA TGTGCCTGGACCTCAGGAGGGGGCGGGACTGAAGCTTTCTTT. It encodes CAWTSGGGGTEAFF.

CDR3 residues: CASSRGGGQGAEAFF. Here the CDR3 DNA reads TGCGCCAGCAGCCGGGGCGGGGGGCAGGGCGCTGAAGCTTTCTTT. The chain recombines TRBV5-1 with TRBJ1-1; tentative D call: TRBD1 (6 bases). The length of the CDR3 is 15 residues. Germline V CDR1 and CDR2: SGHRS, YFSETQ. V was trimmed by 4 bases and J by 6 bases, leaving 19 bases between them.

V is TRBV10-2 and J is TRBJ1-4; 11 bases fit TRBD1. The CDR3 length is 17 residues. Germline CDR1 and CDR2: WSHSY and SAAADI. Unmatched junction bases numbered 14, after V lost 6 bases and J lost 8 bases. CDR3 DNA: TGCGCCAGCAGATCCCGGGACAGGGGGTCTGGCGGGGAAAAACTGTTTTTT. Translating gives CASRSRDRGSGGEKLFF.

The chain joins TRBV27 to TRBJ2-2; D is perhaps TRBD2 (7 bases). Trimming took off 6 bases at V and 2 bases at J, with 16 bases between the two ends. CDR1 is MNHEY, CDR2 SMNVEV, per germline (reference sequence). The CDR3 loop spans 16 amino acids. CDR3 in DNA: TGTGCCAGCAGACTTACGGGGGGCGCTAACACCGGGGAGCTGTTTTTT. Encoded protein: CASRLTGGANTGELFF.

CDR3 sequence: CASSFQLATSTDTQYF. The CDR3 nucleotides read TGTGCCAGCAGTTTTCAACTAGCTACTAGCACAGATACGCAGTATTTT. V is TRBV27 and J is TRBJ2-3, with a possible D match to TRBD2 (6 bases). Trimming shortened V by 3 bases and J by 0 bases, and 13 bases separated the two germline ends. CDR1 and CDR2 from the germline V gene are MNHEY and SMNVEV (reference sequence). The CDR3 is 16 residues long.

The J gene is TRBJ2-6, the V gene TRBV7-2, with D perhaps TRBD1 (5 bases). The germline gives CDR1 SGHTA, CDR2 FQGNSA. The CDR3 spans 16 residues. The V end was cut by 5 bases, the J end by 0 bases, with 11 bases between. This CDR3 reads CASSPQGVSGANVLTF. The CDR3, as DNA: TGTGCCAGCAGCCCCCAAGGGGTCTCTGGGGCCAACGTCCTGACTTTC. The whole variable domain, remainder taken from reference TRBV7-2 and TRBJ2-6, is GAGVSQSPSNKVTEKGKDVELRCDPISGHTALYWYRQSLGQGLEFLIYFQGNSAPDKSGLPSDRFSAERTGGSVSTLTIQRTQQEDSAVYLCASSPQGVSGANVLTFGAGSRLTVL.